This T cell receptor beta chain was captured by sequencing in a study of T cell responses to AZD1222 COVID-19 vaccine. Study-level results: The sample set comprised mostly white British donors with more females, and clonal diversity was possibly underestimated. Close to half of spike-specific TCRs reportedly recognize unmutated variant regions.

Assay: immunoSEQ multiplex PCR; the TCRdb copy retains only in-frame clones and omits some. Of some 100,000 clones listed, about nine tenths are singletons. Points on this clone: Its antigen is still unknown.

In germline, CDR1 is SGDLS, CDR2 YYNGEE. The junction had 13 bases not matched to a gene; V was cut back by 3 bases and J by 7 bases. The CDR3 is 17 amino acids. This receptor was identified in an adult in good health. V usage is TRBV9 and J usage is TRBJ1-4; 9 nucleotides agree with TRBD1. The sample in question was peripheral blood, obtained on day 0 of AZD1222 vaccination. CDR3 amino acids: CASSAGRAGTGFEKLFF. Here the CDR3 DNA reads TGTGCCAGCAGCGCAGGGAGGGCCGGGACAGGGTTTGAAAAACTGTTTTTT.